The clone carrying this T cell receptor (beta chain) has a handful of counts. Antigen unknown. TCRdb fed the RT-PCR reads into MiXCR, producing one record per CDR3 protein. The sample carries 500,000 to 600,000 distinct CDR3 sequences, 10% to 15% recorded once. The sample is drawn from a study of response to subunit inactivated influenza vaccine. Study-wide results and limits: The authors suggested that few new T cells are recruited per seasonal influenza vaccination.

CDR3 size: 13 residues. Trimming took 3 bases from V and 4 from J, leaving 9 bases between them. The germline gives CDR1 SNHLY, CDR2 FYNNEI. Source: PBMCs from blood, taken on the day of vaccination. The receptor was derived from a man aged 45-65 years who received an inactivated influenza vaccine. This chain joins TRBV2 and TRBJ1-2; D remains ambiguous. CDR3 region: CASSEGRSYGYTF. Here the CDR3 DNA reads TGTGCCAGCAGTGAGGGCAGGTCCTATGGCTACACCTTC.